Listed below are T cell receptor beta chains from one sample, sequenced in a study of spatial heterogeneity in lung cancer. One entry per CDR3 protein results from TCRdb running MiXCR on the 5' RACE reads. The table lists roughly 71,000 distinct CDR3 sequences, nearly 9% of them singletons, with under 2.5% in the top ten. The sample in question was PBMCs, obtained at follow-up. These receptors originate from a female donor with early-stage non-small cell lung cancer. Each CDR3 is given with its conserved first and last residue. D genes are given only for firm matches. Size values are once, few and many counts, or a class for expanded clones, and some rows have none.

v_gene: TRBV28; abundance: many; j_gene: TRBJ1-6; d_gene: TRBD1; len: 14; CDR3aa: CASSVDRGNSPLHF; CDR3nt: TGTGCCAGCAGTGTCGACAGGGGAAATTCACCCCTCCACTTT
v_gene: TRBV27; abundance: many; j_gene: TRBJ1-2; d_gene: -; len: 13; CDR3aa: CASKWRDRGGYTF; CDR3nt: TGTGCCAGCAAATGGAGGGATCGGGGGGGCTACACCTTC
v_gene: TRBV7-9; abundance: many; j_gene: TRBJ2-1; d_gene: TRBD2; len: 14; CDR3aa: CASRLLAVYNEQFF; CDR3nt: TGTGCCAGCAGATTACTAGCGGTCTACAATGAGCAGTTCTTC
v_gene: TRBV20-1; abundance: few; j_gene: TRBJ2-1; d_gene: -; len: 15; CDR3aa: CSARGEGRAILEQFF; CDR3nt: TGCAGTGCTAGAGGTGAGGGAAGGGCCATTCTGGAGCAGTTCTTC
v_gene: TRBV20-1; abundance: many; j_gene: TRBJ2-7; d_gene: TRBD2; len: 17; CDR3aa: CSARPPIQEREFHEQYF; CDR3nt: TGCAGTGCTAGACCTCCAATTCAGGAGCGGGAATTCCACGAGCAGTACTTC
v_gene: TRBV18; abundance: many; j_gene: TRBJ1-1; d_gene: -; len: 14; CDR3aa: CASSPRLVDTEAFF; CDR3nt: TGTGCCAGCTCACCACGGCTGGTAGACACTGAAGCTTTCTTT
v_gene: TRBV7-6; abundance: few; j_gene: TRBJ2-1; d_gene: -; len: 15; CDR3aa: CASSFTRQVDNEQFF; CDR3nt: TGTGCCAGCAGCTTTACTCGACAGGTGGACAATGAGCAGTTCTTC
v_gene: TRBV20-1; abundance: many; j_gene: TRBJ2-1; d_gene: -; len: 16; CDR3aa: CSARDPGTLPGNEQFF; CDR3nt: TGCAGTGCTAGAGATCCGGGGACCCTCCCGGGGAATGAGCAGTTCTTC
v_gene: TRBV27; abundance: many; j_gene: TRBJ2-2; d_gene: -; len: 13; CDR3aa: CASSFYGTGELFF; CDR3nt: TGTGCCAGCAGTTTTTACGGCACCGGGGAGCTGTTTTTT
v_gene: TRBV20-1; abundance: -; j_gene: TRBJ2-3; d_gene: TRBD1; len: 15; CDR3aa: CSAPRQGARVDTQYF; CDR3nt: TGCAGTGCGCCAAGACAGGGGGCGCGTGTAGATACGCAGTATTTT
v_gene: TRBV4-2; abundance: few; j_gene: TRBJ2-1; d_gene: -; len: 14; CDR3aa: CASRVDSSYNEQFF; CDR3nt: TGTGCCAGCAGAGTGGACAGCTCCTACAATGAGCAGTTCTTC
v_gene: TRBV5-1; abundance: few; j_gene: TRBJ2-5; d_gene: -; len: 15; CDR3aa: CASSSRWGAEETQYF; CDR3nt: TGCGCCAGCAGCTCCCGATGGGGGGCTGAAGAGACCCAGTACTTC
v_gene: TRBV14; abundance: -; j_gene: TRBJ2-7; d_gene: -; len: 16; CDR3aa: CASSHRYGRWSYEQYF; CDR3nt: TGTGCCAGCAGCCACAGGTACGGTCGTTGGTCCTACGAGCAGTACTTC
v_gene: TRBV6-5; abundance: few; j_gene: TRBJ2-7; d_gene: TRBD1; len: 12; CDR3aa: CASRSQGGEQYF; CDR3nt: TGTGCCAGCAGGTCACAGGGGGGCGAGCAGTACTTC